This TCR beta chain was found in a study of beta chain features in type 1 diabetes. Across the study: No age, gender or cell yield differences were seen between patients and healthy donors.

This clone was picked up a small number of times. As every portion of the isolated RNA was reverse transcribed, the sequencing read expressed TCRB transcripts. The repertoire was sequenced with immunoSEQ multiplex PCR; TCRdb's copy has only in-frame clones and lacks some. The sample consists of 970,000 or so clones, 15% to 20% of them appearing once. This CDR3 contains 15 residues. CDR1 SGHTA and CDR2 FQGNSA come from the germline V gene. V shed 6 bases and J 1 base; nucleotides not matched to a gene: 6. The sample consisted of naive CD4+ T cells from blood. This rearrangement joins TRBV7-2 to TRBJ2-1, with 7 bases that match TRBD2. The sequence was collected from a woman under 30 in good health. The CDR3 DNA reads TGTGCCAGCAGTCGTAGCGGGTATTCCTACAATGAGCAGTTCTTC. It translates to CASSRSGYSYNEQFF.